These 32 T cell receptor beta chains originate from one sample sequenced in a study of tumor-infiltrating lymphocytes in localized non-small cell lung cancer (dated by TCRdb to about 2021). The library relied on the immunoSEQ multiplex PCR assay. Drawn from immuneACCESS, this table holds only the in-frame rearrangements with V and J called that TCRdb kept. Clones are partly lost; checked studies trace under half to an unresolved V gene and leave the rest unexplained. For this sample the table gives 5,500 to 7,500 clones, of which approximately 70% were detected only once. The ten most abundant clones make up 14% to 15% of the sample. What was sequenced was uninvolved lung tissue not adjacent to the tumor. Receptor source: a human donor with non-small cell lung cancer.

By sample share, this clone is large. This rearrangement joins TRBV5-4 to TRBJ1-2; 7 nucleotides agree with TRBD1. This CDR3 has 14 residues. Germline V gene data show CDR1 as SGHNT and CDR2 as YYREEE (reference sequence). Trimming cost V 2 bases and J 3 bases; bases outside gene matches: 4. The CDR3 coding sequence is TGTGCCAGCAGCTTCGACAGGGACTACTATGGCTACACCTTC. Its translation: CASSFDRDYYGYTF.

This clone was seen a few times. The rearrangement joins TRBV19 to TRBJ1-5; D not certain. The germline gives CDR1 LNHDA, CDR2 SQIVND (reference sequence). Deletions cut 1 base from V and 4 bases from J, with 5 bases between. The CDR3 consists of 13 residues. The CDR3 nucleotides read TGTGCCAGTAGTATAGGCCCTAATCAGCCCCAGCATTTT. Translated: CASSIGPNQPQHF.

CDR3: CASRGTGNVRYTF. DNA of the CDR3: TGTGCCAGCAGAGGGACAGGGAACGTACGCTACACCTTC. The chain joins TRBV27 to TRBJ1-2; 9 nucleotides align to TRBD1. This CDR3 is 13 amino acids long. CDR1 MNHEY and CDR2 SMNVEV come from the germline V gene (reference sequence). V was pared by 6 bases and J by 9 bases, with 8 bases of the junction left unmatched.

The gene calls are TRBV7-2 and TRBJ2-1; TRBD2 matches 11 bases. The J segment lost 0 bases and the V segment lost 6 bases, leaving 1 base of the junction unmatched. The CDR3 has 15 amino acids. CDR1 is SGHTA and CDR2 is FQGNSA in the germline V gene. CDR3 sequence (DNA): TGTGCCAGCAGGGGACTAGCGGCCTCCTACAATGAGCAGTTCTTC. It translates to CASRGLAASYNEQFF.

The chain combines TRBV13 with TRBJ2-7; D is unresolved. From germline, CDR1 is PRHDT and CDR2 FYEKMQ (reference sequence). The CDR3 totals 13 residues. Trimming removed 3 bases from V and 2 bases from J, with 8 bases in between. The CDR3 DNA follows: TGTGCCAGCAGCTTGGGGTTGACCTACGAGCAGTACTTC. Translation: CASSLGLTYEQYF. Drawing the rest from reference TRBV13 and TRBJ2-7, the complete variable domain is AAGVIQSPRHLIKEKRETATLKCYPIPRHDTVYWYQQGPGQDPQFLISFYEKMQSDKGSIPDRFSAQQFSDYHSELNMSSLELGDSALYFCASSLGLTYEQYFGPGTRLTVT.

The chain uses TRBV13 and TRBJ2-5; D is undetermined. The CDR3 covers 12 residues. Germline V gene data show CDR1 as PRHDT and CDR2 as FYEKMQ (reference sequence). The V gene lost 3 bases and the J gene lost 5 bases, with 7 bases spanning the gap. CDR3 bases: TGTGCCAGCAGCTTCGGACCGGAGACCCAGTACTTC. It specifies CASSFGPETQYF.

The chain recombines TRBV5-1 with TRBJ2-5, with unresolved D. V was trimmed by 1 base and J by 5 bases, leaving 3 bases between them. Germline CDR1 SGHRS, CDR2 YFSETQ. The length of the CDR3 is 11 residues. This CDR3 reads CASSLWETQYF. Here the CDR3 DNA reads TGCGCCAGCAGCTTGTGGGAGACCCAGTACTTC.

The V and J genes are TRBV2 and TRBJ2-7; D may match TRBD1 or TRBD2 (5 bases each). V shed 7 bases and J shed 3 bases, with 13 bases lying between them. Germline V CDR1 and CDR2: SNHLY, FYNNEI. The CDR3 spans 13 residues. The CDR3 loop reads CASTLGGGYEQYF. Written as DNA, the CDR3 is TGTGCCAGCACCTTAGGTGGGGGCTACGAGCAGTACTTC.

The chain employs TRBV27 and TRBJ1-5, with TRBD1 matching over 7 bases. V trimming: 6 bases; J trimming: 4 bases; junction bases outside the gene matches: 6. This CDR3 is built from 14 residues. The germline V gene has CDR1 MNHEY and CDR2 SMNVEV (reference sequence). The DNA for the CDR3 is TGTGCCAGCAGGCCCGGGACAGAGAATCAGCCCCAGCATTTT. Translation: CASRPGTENQPQHF.

The chain employs TRBV29-1 and TRBJ2-3; 7 nucleotides match TRBD2. V lost 4 bases and J lost 4; bases outside the gene matches: 8. Germline V gene sequence: CDR1 SQVTM, CDR2 ANQGSEA. CDR3 length: 14 amino acids. CDR3 sequence: CSVVELLAADTQYF. The DNA for the CDR3 is TGCAGCGTTGTGGAGCTCCTAGCGGCAGATACGCAGTATTTT.

The chain has TRBV7-3 and TRBJ2-2; 11 nucleotides align to TRBD2. CDR1 and CDR2 from the germline V gene are SGHTA and FQGTGA. This CDR3 region has 16 residues. Unmatched junction bases numbered 3, after V lost 2 bases and J lost 4 bases. CDR3: CASSLGLAGGTGELFF. The CDR3 region has the DNA TGTGCCAGCAGCTTAGGGCTAGCGGGAGGCACCGGGGAGCTGTTTTTT.

The chain is built from TRBV4-2 and TRBJ2-1; 10 nucleotides line up with TRBD2. V lost 6 bases to trimming and J lost 3 bases; unmatched junction nucleotides: 8. There are 16 residues in the CDR3. CDR1 LGHNA and CDR2 YNFKEQ come from the germline V gene. CDR3 bases: TGTGCCAGCAGGAAAACTAGCGGGAACAACTACAATGAGCAGTTCTTC. It encodes CASRKTSGNNYNEQFF.

V is TRBV7-3 and J is TRBJ1-2, with D unresolved. The CDR3 extends over 14 amino acids. Germline CDR1 reads SGHTA; CDR2 reads FQGTGA. V was shortened by 5 bases and J by 0 bases, with 10 bases between the two germline ends. DNA of the CDR3: TGTGCCAGCAGCCCTGGCCCTGCTAACTATGGCTACACCTTC. It codes for CASSPGPANYGYTF.

CDR3 loop: CAWRTDSDEQFF. The CDR3 coding sequence is TGTGCCTGGAGGACCGACAGTGACGAGCAGTTCTTC. The chain joins TRBV30 to TRBJ2-1; D might be TRBD1 (5 bases). Trimming removed 3 bases at V and 10 bases at J, with 13 bases between. This CDR3 is 12 amino acids long. In germline, CDR1 is GTSNPN, CDR2 SVGIG (reference sequence).

CDR3 in amino acids: CASSLVGGHYEQYF. CDR3 DNA sequence: TGTGCCAGCAGCTTAGTAGGTGGGCACTACGAGCAGTACTTC. The chain couples TRBV11-2 to TRBJ2-7; the D is unclear. From germline, CDR1 is SGHAT and CDR2 FQNNGV. This CDR3 is 14 amino acids long. Deletions cut 1 base from V and 3 bases from J, with 10 bases between.

The V gene is TRBV4-1, the J gene TRBJ2-3, with TRBD2 matching 7 bases. Trimming took 1 base from V and 2 from J; bases not matched to a gene: 3. The germline V gene has CDR1 MGHRA and CDR2 YSYEKL. The CDR3 loop spans 15 amino acids. CDR3 bases: TGCGCCAGCAGCCAAGGGGAGGGCCACACAGATACGCAGTATTTT. Translated: CASSQGEGHTDTQYF.

This clone has a single count. At one end, the junction sequence differs from germline, possibly due to a read error. The chain links TRBV13 to TRBJ1-1; 8 bases line up with TRBD1. This CDR3 has 16 residues. The germline V gene encodes CDR1 PRHDT and CDR2 FYEKMQ (reference sequence). CDR3 sequence (DNA): TGTGCCAGCAGCCCCCGGCAGGGGGCTCAGAACGCTGAAGCTTTCTTT. Protein: CASSPRQGAQNAEAFF.

This sequence joins TRBV7-2 and TRBJ2-1; D is uncertain. The germline gives CDR1 SGHTA, CDR2 FQGNSA. V lost 1 base, J lost 3 bases, and 10 bases lay in between. The CDR3 covers 15 residues. CDR3 protein: CASSLGLVGYNEQFF. The CDR3 coding sequence is TGTGCCAGCAGCTTAGGGCTAGTAGGCTACAATGAGCAGTTCTTC.

The J gene is TRBJ2-3, the V gene TRBV27; TRBD2 aligns across 7 bases. V gave up 3 bases and J gave up 9 bases; unmatched junction bases: 3. The V gene's germline CDR1 is MNHEY and CDR2 SMNVEV (reference sequence). The CDR3 totals 12 residues. DNA for the CDR3: TGTGCCAGCAGTTTGGGAGGGAAAACGCAGTATTTT. Translating gives CASSLGGKTQYF.

This clone has a handful of counts. The CDR3 nucleotides are TGTGCCAGCAGGGGCAGGGGCTACAATGAGCAGTTCTTC. It is translated as CASRGRGYNEQFF. The V call is TRBV6-5, the J call TRBJ2-1; D perhaps matches TRBD1 (6 bases). Germline V gives CDR1 MNHEY, CDR2 SVGAGI. There are 13 residues in the CDR3. V was cut by 6 bases and J by 3 bases, with 9 bases left in between.

The chain recombines TRBV30 with TRBJ1-5, with unresolved D. CDR1 GTSNPN and CDR2 SVGIG come from the germline V gene (reference sequence). The V end was cut by 3 bases, the J end by 1 base, with 10 bases between. This CDR3 has 14 residues. CDR3 amino acids: CAWRHGQSNQPQHF. The DNA for the CDR3 is TGTGCCTGGAGGCACGGGCAGAGCAATCAGCCCCAGCATTTT. Drawing the rest from reference TRBV30 and TRBJ1-5, the complete variable domain is SQTIHQWPATLVQPVGSPLSLECTVEGTSNPNLYWYRQAAGRGLQLLFYSVGIGQISSEVPQNLSASRPQDRQFILSSKKLLLSDSGFYLCAWRHGQSNQPQHFGDGTRLSIL.

In this sample, this clone turned up a few times. The chain joins TRBV27 to TRBJ1-5; perhaps TRBD1 as D (5 bases). Germline CDR1 and CDR2: MNHEY and SMNVEV (reference sequence). There are 15 residues in the CDR3. Trimming pared 4 bases from V and 3 bases from J, leaving 13 bases between. CDR3 sequence reads: CASSSPTELNQPQHF. As DNA, the CDR3 is TGTGCCAGCAGTTCGCCGACAGAGCTCAATCAGCCCCAGCATTTT.

The rearrangement links TRBV14 to TRBJ2-2; a weak D match, TRBD2 (6 bases). The CDR3 length is 17 residues. V lost 4 bases to trimming and J lost 1 base, with 16 bases between them. Looked up from germline, CDR1 is SGHDN and CDR2 is FVKESK. Here the CDR3 DNA reads TGTGCCAGCAGCCTGATCTGGGACTCCATGAACACCGGGGAGCTGTTTTTT. This sequence encodes CASSLIWDSMNTGELFF. Drawing the rest from reference TRBV14 and TRBJ2-2, the complete variable domain is EAGVTQFPSHSVIEKGQTVTLRCDPISGHDNLYWYRRVMGKEIKFLLHFVKESKQDESGMPNNRFLAERTGGTYSTLKVQPAELEDSGVYFCASSLIWDSMNTGELFFGEGSRLTVL.

The chain has TRBV19 and TRBJ2-2, with D possibly matching TRBD1 (5 bases). The V and J ends lost 1 base and 5 bases respectively, with 14 bases between them. Per the germline V gene, CDR1 is LNHDA and CDR2 is SQIVND (reference sequence). The CDR3 has 16 residues. CDR3 DNA: TGTGCCAGTAGTATAGTACCAGGGAAGGGGACCGGGGAGCTGTTTTTT. Residues: CASSIVPGKGTGELFF.

The V call is TRBV5-1, the J call TRBJ1-4; D not resolved. Deletions cut 0 bases from V and 4 bases from J, with 4 bases between. The germline CDR1 and CDR2 sequences are SGHRS and YFSETQ. The CDR3 contains 13 residues. The DNA of the CDR3 is TGCGCCAGCAGCTTGGGCCTTAATGAAAAACTGTTTTTT. This encodes CASSLGLNEKLFF.

A few counts support this clone. This CDR3 is CASSVDRDYGYTF. DNA for the CDR3: TGTGCCAGCAGCGTAGACAGGGACTATGGCTACACCTTC. The V and J genes are TRBV9 and TRBJ1-2; D may be TRBD1 (6 bases). This CDR3 region has 13 residues. Trimming removed 0 bases at V and 3 bases at J, with 6 bases between. Germline V CDR1 and CDR2: SGDLS, YYNGEE.

This clone is categorized as medium-sized. The chain uses TRBV14 and TRBJ2-7, with unresolved D. In germline, CDR1 is SGHDN, CDR2 FVKESK. This CDR3 contains 12 residues. V lost 0 bases and J lost 9, with 9 bases in between. The CDR3 DNA reads TGTGCCAGCAGCCAAGATCGGCAAACGCAGTACTTC. Residues: CASSQDRQTQYF.

A note on this clone: The junction and the germline gene differ at one end; a read error may be behind it. This sequence joins TRBV28 and TRBJ2-5, with D possibly being TRBD1 or TRBD2 (5 bases each). CDR1 is MDHEN, CDR2 SYDVKM, per germline. The CDR3 runs 14 residues. The CDR3 protein is CASGLPGRQETQYF. The DNA of the CDR3 is TGTGCCAGCGGTTTACCGGGACGCCAAGAGACCCAGTACTTC.

The chain links TRBV29-1 to TRBJ2-1; maybe TRBD1 (5 bases). The CDR3 length is 12 residues. Germline CDR1 is SQVTM and CDR2 is ANQGSEA. Trimming took off 7 bases at V and 1 base at J, with 8 bases between the two ends. The DNA for the CDR3 is TGCAGCGCCCAGGGTTCCTACAATGAGCAGTTCTTC. Translation: CSAQGSYNEQFF.

The chain employs TRBV7-6 and TRBJ2-1; tentatively, D is TRBD1 or TRBD2 (5 bases each). The CDR3 consists of 16 residues. Germline CDR1 reads SGHVS; CDR2 reads FNYEAQ. Deletions cut 3 bases from V and 5 bases from J, with 17 bases between. The DNA of the CDR3 is TGTGCCAGCAGCTTGGGCGCTTCGGGGCTTAACAATGAGCAGTTCTTC. It yields the protein CASSLGASGLNNEQFF.

The V and J genes are TRBV6-1 and TRBJ2-6; 13 bases fit TRBD2. The CDR3 extends over 16 amino acids. V lost 4 bases and J lost 3; bases outside the gene matches: 0. Germline assignment: CDR1 MNHNS and CDR2 SASEGT. Written as DNA, the CDR3 is TGTGCCAGCAGTGGGACTAGCGGGAGTGGGGCCAACGTCCTGACTTTC. Protein sequence: CASSGTSGSGANVLTF.

V usage is TRBV5-1 and J usage is TRBJ1-5; D is perhaps TRBD1 (6 bases). Trimming shortened V by 4 bases and J by 4 bases, and 9 bases separated the two germline ends. The CDR3 length is 13 residues. Germline values: CDR1 SGHRS, CDR2 YFSETQ. The CDR3 protein is CASSMDSNQPQHF. Here the CDR3 DNA reads TGCGCCAGCAGCATGGACAGTAATCAGCCCCAGCATTTT.